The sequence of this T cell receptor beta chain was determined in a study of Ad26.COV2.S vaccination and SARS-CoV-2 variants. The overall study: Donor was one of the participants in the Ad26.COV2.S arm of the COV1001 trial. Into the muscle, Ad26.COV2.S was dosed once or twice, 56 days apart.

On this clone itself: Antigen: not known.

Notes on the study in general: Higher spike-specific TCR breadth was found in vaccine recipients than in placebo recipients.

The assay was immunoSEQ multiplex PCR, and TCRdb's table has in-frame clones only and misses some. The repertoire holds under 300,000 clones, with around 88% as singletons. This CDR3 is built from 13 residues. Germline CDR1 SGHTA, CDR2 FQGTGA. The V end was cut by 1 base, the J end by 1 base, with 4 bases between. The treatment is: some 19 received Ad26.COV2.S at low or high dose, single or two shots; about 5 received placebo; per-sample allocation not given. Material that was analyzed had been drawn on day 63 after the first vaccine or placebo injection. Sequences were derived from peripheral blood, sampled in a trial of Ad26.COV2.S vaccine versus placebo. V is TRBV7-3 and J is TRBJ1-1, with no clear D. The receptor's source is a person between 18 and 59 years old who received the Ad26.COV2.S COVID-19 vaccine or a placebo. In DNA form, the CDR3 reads TGTGCCAGCAGCTTAAGCGCGAACACTGAAGCTTTCTTT. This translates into CASSLSANTEAFF.